The text below deals with one T cell receptor beta chain. Which antigen it targets is not known. Per-base qualities were not stored, and no clone one base away is much larger. This sample stems from a study of T cells in Graves' hyperthyroidism and ophthalmopathy (dated by TCRdb to 2018 to 2020). General notes on the study: A discovery cohort of roughly 100 patients, roughly 45 with Graves' ophthalmopathy and more than 55 with stable Graves' hyperthyroidism, was used to find distinguishing TCR V-J signatures. An independent validation cohort of 18 to 20 hyperthyroidism patients and approximately 17 patients who later progressed to ophthalmopathy tested prospective prediction of ophthalmopathy. The approximately 100 discovery patients were divided at random into training and test sets in a 7:3 ratio. The study also compared thyroid tissue and blood T-cell repertoires from several Graves' hyperthyroidism patients. Once sampling was done, hyperthyroidism patients were given methimazole at a starting dose of 30 mg daily, whereas ophthalmopathy patients were given high-dose intravenous methylprednisolone. According to the paper, TCR Vbeta CDR3 sequencing was carried out on over 130 peripheral blood samples, which came from over 40 ophthalmopathy, 75 to 80 hyperthyroidism and about 17 progressor patients.

Overall results and qualifications from the work: Sample size was not statistically predetermined, and investigators were not blinded to group allocation. In validation, progression to ophthalmopathy was predicted by the model with 70.59% sensitivity and about 72% specificity, a median of about 6.4 months before onset. Most expanded thyroid clonotypes (frequency above 0.001) were also found in blood, which suggests that blood repertoires may mirror thyroid immune responses. A 13 V-J signature model separated ophthalmopathy from stable hyperthyroidism, with around 91% sensitivity and approximately 81% specificity in cross-validation and 80%/75% in testing.

The TCR beta CDR3 regions were amplified from the RNA transcripts. For the first round of RT-PCR on the TCR CDR3, the HTBI primer set was used together with the Qiagen OneStep RT-PCR kit. A second multiplex PCR round built the libraries, followed by size selection and purification. The libraries were sequenced on an Illumina HiSeq2000 using paired-end 100 bp reads. The published analysis was carried out like this. SOAPnuke was used to process the raw data, throwing out any read that contained adapters or uncalled bases, had a mean Phred below 15, or lacked an exact constant-primer or identifier match. COPE v1.2.5 was used to merge high-quality paired reads, and clonotypes were defined as unique nucleotide sequences. MiTCR v1.1 was used to align the clonotypes against IMGT TRBV, TRBD and TRBJ reference segments. The analysis included only V-J combinations with a frequency above 0.0001, which together covered approximately 99% of the repertoires. A TCS score was defined as the ratio of F50 (clonal expansion) to E x V (chaos), with BLOSUM62-based TCRdist applied between CDR3 peptides within each V-J. Welch's t-statistics and random forest reduced fewer than 600 V-J features to roughly 13, which were used in a naive Bayes classifier (R e1071). The Morisita-Horn index was used to measure how similar the thyroid and blood repertoires were. TCRdb took the public reads, trimmed them with fastp at Q25, ran MiXCR for clone calling and kept in-frame beta chains. Every entry covers one CDR3 protein and lists the most common genes and DNA from its rows. These V and J calls derive from TCRdb rather than the authors' analysis. Present in this sample are fewer than 750,000 distinct CDR3 sequences, around 45% of which were seen just once. The ten most abundant clones make up around 8% of the sample.

Graves' hyperthyroidism was defined as stable when no progression to ophthalmopathy occurred over 18 months of follow-up. Hyperthyroidism patients were newly diagnosed, with disease duration under 2 months, and aged 18 to 65 years. The study excluded patients with uncontrolled infections, other autoimmune diseases, pregnancy or lactation. Diagnoses relied on clinical symptoms, serum thyroxine and TRAb, thyroid ultrasound and orbital computed tomography. Trizol reagent was used to extract total RNA, and RNA quality was then checked on an Agilent 2100 Bioanalyzer. Deletion took 5 bases off V and 4 bases off J, with a span of 12 bases between the germline ends. Including cysteine and phenylalanine, the CDR3 has 13 amino acids. The retained sequence is limited to the CDR3, 39 bases, with the frame set at the first base. Looking up the germline V gene (reference sequence) yields CDR1 DFQATT and CDR2 SNEGSKA.

The chain couples TRBV20-1 to TRBJ1-5, with no D gene named confidently. The sample taken for sequencing was peripheral blood or thyroid tissue (not recorded which). This clonotype was obtained from a woman between 18 and 29 years old with Graves' hyperthyroidism. The CDR3 here reads CSAGGGRNQPQHF. The nucleotides read TGCAGTGCTGGAGGAGGGAGGAATCAGCCCCAGCATTTT.